The 30 T cell receptor beta chains listed next were all sequenced from one sample in a study of T-cell memory formation after mild COVID-19. A single record per CDR3 protein comes from TCRdb applying MiXCR to the 5' RACE reads. The sample lists 150,000 to 200,000 distinct CDR3 sequences, 9.5% to 13% seen once, with about 3.8% in the top ten. Sequences were obtained from PBMCs or a T cell subset sorted from them (not recorded which). Receptors originate from a man aged 18 to 29 who had mild COVID-19 (a few samples of this study predate the infection). Cell type and time point are not known.

This clonotype has just a few counts. The chain employs TRBV7-3 and TRBJ2-1; TRBD2 matches 9 bases. The V segment lost 5 bases and the J segment 7 bases; nucleotides outside the gene matches: 18. This CDR3 spans 18 amino acids. Germline V gives CDR1 SGHTA, CDR2 FQGTGA. CDR3 residues: CASSPNPLGSGGWNEQFF. For the CDR3, the DNA is TGTGCCAGCAGCCCTAACCCGCTTGGTAGCGGGGGCTGGAATGAGCAGTTCTTC.

This clonotype occurred many times. This rearrangement joins TRBV27 to TRBJ1-2; D might be TRBD1 (6 bases). From germline, CDR1 is MNHEY and CDR2 SMNVEV (reference sequence). The CDR3 runs 14 residues. Trimming removed 4 bases from V and 4 bases from J, with 13 bases in between. The CDR3 loop reads CASSSKGGGYGYTF. The CDR3 DNA sequence: TGTGCCAGCAGTTCCAAGGGGGGTGGCTATGGCTACACCTTC.

Ten or more counts support this clonotype. The chain recombines TRBV5-1 with TRBJ2-7; perhaps TRBD2 as D (5 bases). Trimming cost V 3 bases and J 2 bases, with 21 bases left between them. Germline CDR1 and CDR2: SGHRS and YFSETQ. The CDR3 covers 17 residues. The CDR3 sequence: CASSSLPRASGTYEQYF. Here the CDR3 DNA reads TGCGCCAGCAGCTCCCTCCCTCGGGCTTCGGGGACCTACGAGCAGTACTTC.

The V and J genes are TRBV6-5 and TRBJ2-3; weak D call: TRBD2 (6 bases). This CDR3 is 15 amino acids long. Germline lookup yields CDR1 MNHEY and CDR2 SVGAGI. V lost 6 bases and J 2 bases, leaving 15 bases between the germline ends. As DNA, the CDR3 is TGTGCCAGCAGCGGGAGCGGAACGGACACAGATACGCAGTATTTT. This sequence encodes CASSGSGTDTDTQYF.

This sequence joins TRBV6-5 and TRBJ1-1; D is unresolved. The V gene lost 6 bases and the J gene lost 3 bases, with 11 bases spanning the gap. This CDR3 comprises 13 residues. CDR1 and CDR2 from the germline V gene are MNHEY and SVGAGI. The chain's CDR3 is CASSQTRDTEAFF. CDR3 sequence (DNA): TGTGCCAGCAGCCAGACTCGAGACACTGAAGCTTTCTTT.

This clonotype was detected many times. The J gene is TRBJ2-4, the V gene TRBV5-1; 7 nucleotides agree with TRBD2. Unmatched junction bases numbered 7, after V lost 4 bases and J lost 0 bases. There are 16 residues in the CDR3. In germline, CDR1 is SGHRS, CDR2 YFSETQ. Written as DNA, the CDR3 is TGCGCCAGCAGCGCGCGGGAGAACCTAGCCAAAAACATTCAGTACTTC. Translating it yields CASSARENLAKNIQYF.

This clonotype was counted at least ten times. The chain combines TRBV6-6 with TRBJ2-6, with 7 positions matching TRBD1. After removal of 6 bases from V and 0 bases from J, the junction contained 2 bases not matched to a gene. The length of the CDR3 is 15 residues. Per the germline V gene, CDR1 is MNHNY and CDR2 is SVGAGI (reference sequence). CDR3 sequence: CASRGTDSGANVLTF. As DNA, the CDR3 is TGTGCCAGCAGGGGGACAGACTCTGGGGCCAACGTCCTGACTTTC.

The table lists this clonotype with a few counts. V and J are TRBV2 and TRBJ1-3; no firm D call. From germline, CDR1 is SNHLY and CDR2 FYNNEI. The V end was cut by 7 bases, the J end by 0 bases, with 10 bases between. CDR3 size: 14 residues. Here the CDR3 reads CASIRPTSGNTIYF. For the CDR3, the DNA is TGTGCCAGCATTAGGCCGACCTCTGGAAACACCATATATTTT.

This clonotype was recorded a few times. This sequence joins TRBV6-5 and TRBJ1-4; TRBD1 matches 7 bases. V lost 8 bases, J lost 7 bases, and 7 bases stayed unmatched. The CDR3 loop spans 13 amino acids. From germline, CDR1 is MNHEY and CDR2 SVGAGI. CDR3 residues: CASGGTVGEKLFF. In nucleotides, the CDR3 is TGTGCCAGCGGCGGGACAGTGGGTGAAAAACTGTTTTTT.

As for this clonotype: Its ends do not fully match the called genes, so a read error is possible. The chain couples TRBV5-1 to TRBJ1-6; TRBD1 aligns across 9 bases. This CDR3 spans 17 amino acids. Germline CDR1 and CDR2: SGHRS and YFSETQ. In DNA, the CDR3 is TGCGCCAGCAGCGACCGGGACAGGGTGTTTGGGAATTCACCCCTCAACTTT. Its translation: CASSDRDRVFGNSPLNF.

This clonotype was counted many times. This chain links TRBV9 with TRBJ1-6, with 7 nucleotides matching TRBD1. V was pared by 4 bases and J by 8 bases, with 9 bases of the junction left unmatched. The germline CDR1 and CDR2 sequences are SGDLS and YYNGEE. The CDR3 loop spans 15 amino acids. CDR3 sequence: CASSRQGFGDSPLHF. The CDR3, as DNA: TGTGCCAGCAGCAGACAGGGTTTTGGCGATTCACCCCTCCACTTT.

V and J are TRBV10-3 and TRBJ2-3, with TRBD2 matching over 11 bases. The CDR3 has 15 residues. V lost 4 bases to trimming and J lost 5 bases; unmatched junction nucleotides: 5. Germline V gene lookup returns CDR1 ENHRY and CDR2 SYGVKD. DNA of the CDR3: TGTGCCATCAGTGCCTCTAGCGGGGGGAGAGATACGCAGTATTTT. Protein: CAISASSGGRDTQYF.

The V and J genes are TRBV19 and TRBJ2-7; 9 positions agree with TRBD1. Losses at the gene ends were 6 bases for V and 0 bases for J; bases not matched to a gene: 9. Germline-derived CDR1 and CDR2 are LNHDA and SQIVND (reference sequence). The CDR3 is made up of 16 amino acids. CDR3 region: CASRQRGQGDSYEQYF. The CDR3, as DNA: TGTGCCAGTAGGCAGAGGGGACAGGGAGACTCCTACGAGCAGTACTTC.

At least ten counts were recorded for this clonotype. This chain joins TRBV27 and TRBJ1-4; D ambiguous. Germline loops: CDR1 MNHEY, CDR2 SMNVEV (reference sequence). There are 14 residues in the CDR3. With 3 bases removed from V and 7 bases from J, the gap between germline ends came to 12 bases. CDR3 coding DNA: TGTGCCAGCAGTTTTTCCCGCGATCCTGAAAAACTGTTTTTT. This codes for CASSFSRDPEKLFF.

This clonotype was observed a handful of times. The chain employs TRBV5-1 and TRBJ2-1; weak D call: TRBD2 (6 bases). CDR3 length: 14 amino acids. Germline CDR1 is SGHRS and CDR2 is YFSETQ. Trimming left V 4 bases short and J 9 bases short, with 17 bases between. CDR3 DNA: TGCGCCAGCAGCCTGGGACTGGGTGACGGTGAGCAGTTCTTC. Amino acids: CASSLGLGDGEQFF.

V is TRBV20-1 and J is TRBJ2-3, with 9 bases that match TRBD1. The V and J ends lost 0 bases and 3 bases, in that order; junction bases with no gene match: 1. CDR1 DFQATT and CDR2 SNEGSKA come from the germline V gene (reference sequence). The CDR3 spans 14 residues. CDR3: CSAREGTGTDTQYF. CDR3 coding DNA: TGCAGTGCTAGAGAGGGGACAGGGACAGATACGCAGTATTTT.

This clonotype was observed a few times. The chain uses TRBV6-7 and TRBJ2-3, with 7 bases fitting TRBD2. TRBV6-7 is assigned to the ORF class and has an uncertain function. J lost 2 bases, V lost 9 bases, and 11 bases had no gene match. The CDR3 length is 15 residues. The CDR3 sequence is CARGTNEQNTDTQYF. The CDR3 nucleotides are TGTGCCAGGGGGACTAACGAGCAGAACACAGATACGCAGTATTTT.

The table lists this clonotype with a count of one. This rearrangement joins TRBV2 to TRBJ1-6; D is ambiguous. Germline-derived CDR1 and CDR2 are SNHLY and FYNNEI. V was cut by 3 bases and J by 6 bases, with 15 bases left in between. The CDR3 covers 16 residues. CDR3 region: CASSEAAYDFNSPLHF. The CDR3 nucleotides read TGTGCCAGCAGTGAGGCAGCCTATGACTTTAATTCACCCCTCCACTTT.

The CDR3 coding sequence is TGTGCCAGCAGTTACTCGTTACGGGGTCAATCCTACGAGCAGTACTTC. Translating gives CASSYSLRGQSYEQYF. V is TRBV6-2 or TRBV6-3 and J is TRBJ2-7, with D perhaps matching TRBD2 (5 bases). V was shortened by 0 bases and J by 1 base, with 13 bases between the two germline ends. From germline, CDR1 is MNHEY and CDR2 SVGEGT. This CDR3 contains 16 residues.

This clonotype was seen only a few times. The V gene is TRBV29-1, the J gene TRBJ2-7; D remains unclear. V lost 4 bases, J lost 6 bases, and 13 bases lay in between. CDR3 size: 12 residues. Germline CDR1 SQVTM, CDR2 ANQGSEA. The CDR3 region has the DNA TGCAGCGTTGTGTCGCAAATAGGCGAGCAGTACGTC. As protein: CSVVSQIGEQYV.

This clonotype was counted many times. This chain uses TRBV5-1 with TRBJ1-5; D unresolved. The CDR3 extends over 14 amino acids. The V end was cut by 0 bases, the J end by 5 bases, with 9 bases between. CDR1 and CDR2 (germline): SGHRS, YFSETQ. CDR3 nucleotides: TGCGCCAGCAGCTTGGATGGGGTGGATCAGCCCCAGCATTTT. Translating gives CASSLDGVDQPQHF.

The rearrangement uses TRBV4-1 and TRBJ2-7; a weak D match, TRBD2 (6 bases). Trimming left V 4 bases short and J 13 bases short, with 17 bases between. Germline CDR1 reads MGHRA; CDR2 reads YSYEKL. This CDR3 spans 12 amino acids. This chain's CDR3 is CASSPVGGSIYV. Here the CDR3 DNA reads TGCGCCAGCAGCCCCGTCGGAGGGTCGATATACGTC.

The chain combines TRBV7-3 with TRBJ2-2, with 9 bases matching TRBD2. The CDR3 runs to 16 residues. Trimming took 5 bases from V and 5 from J; bases not matched to a gene: 9. Germline loops: CDR1 SGHTA, CDR2 FQGTGA. The DNA of the CDR3 is TGTGCCAGCAGCCCCGGACTAGCGCACGAGACCGGGGAGCTGTTTTTT. Translating it yields CASSPGLAHETGELFF.

There are a few counts of this clonotype. The V gene is TRBV25-1, the J gene TRBJ2-7; 10 nucleotides line up with TRBD1. J lost 7 bases, V lost 5 bases, and 8 bases had no gene match. Germline loops: CDR1 MGHDK, CDR2 SYGVNS. The CDR3 totals 14 residues. The CDR3 DNA sequence: TGTGCCAGCAGTACCCGGGACAGGGGATTTGAGCAGTACTTC. This gives the protein CASSTRDRGFEQYF.

This clonotype was detected a few times. The chain links TRBV7-9 to TRBJ1-6; no firm D call. This CDR3 is 12 amino acids long. CDR1 and CDR2 from the germline V gene are SEHNR and FQNEAQ (reference sequence). V lost 5 bases to trimming and J lost 12 bases, with 11 bases between them. The CDR3 here is CASSLDTLPLHF. The CDR3 DNA reads TGTGCCAGCAGCCTTGACACCTTACCCCTCCACTTT.

This clonotype was counted at least ten times. The chain uses TRBV12-3 or TRBV12-4 and TRBJ2-3; no firm D call. V shed 6 bases and J shed 0 bases, with 4 bases lying between them. The CDR3 contains 12 residues. CDR3 protein: CASRPSTDTQYF. CDR3 nucleotides: TGTGCCAGCAGGCCAAGCACAGATACGCAGTATTTT.

This clonotype occurred many times. The genes are TRBV5-5 and TRBJ2-7; either TRBD1 or TRBD2 may fit D (5 bases each). V was shortened by 1 base and J by 1 base, with 9 bases between the two germline ends. The CDR3 covers 14 residues. Germline CDR1 and CDR2: SGHKS and YYEKEE (reference sequence). The CDR3 DNA follows: TGTGCCAGCAGCTTGCCAGGGAGTTCCTACGAGCAGTACGTC. This translates into CASSLPGSSYEQYV.

This clonotype was detected many times. The J gene is TRBJ1-5, the V gene TRBV6-6, with D unclear. V was cut by 4 bases and J by 6 bases, with 10 bases left in between. Per the germline V gene, CDR1 is MNHNY and CDR2 is SVGAGI (reference sequence). CDR3 size: 13 residues. The chain's CDR3 is CASSSRLGQPQHF. CDR3 DNA: TGTGCCAGCAGTTCCCGGTTGGGTCAGCCCCAGCATTTT.

The chain is built from TRBV6-5 and TRBJ1-1; D remains ambiguous. V was pared by 7 bases and J by 0 bases, with 9 bases between. The CDR3 consists of 13 residues. Germline loops: CDR1 MNHEY, CDR2 SVGAGI. In DNA form, the CDR3 reads TGTGCCAGCACCGGACGGGTGAACACTGAAGCTTTCTTT. It specifies CASTGRVNTEAFF.

J is TRBJ1-2 and V is TRBV2; weak D call: TRBD1 (5 bases). The length of the CDR3 is 14 residues. Looked up from germline, CDR1 is SNHLY and CDR2 is FYNNEI. V was pared by 6 bases and J by 4 bases, with 15 bases between. In nucleotides, the CDR3 is TGTGCCAGCAGGACGGAGGCAGGGTTCTATGGCTACACCTTC. Translation: CASRTEAGFYGYTF.